This T cell receptor (beta chain) was sequenced for a study of T cells after yellow fever vaccination (dated by TCRdb to the late 2010s). About the study as a whole: The SMART-Seq v4 Ultra Low Input RNA kit was used to prepare libraries from fractions with low cell numbers. Bulk PBMC replicates and cell subsets were isolated from blood drawn at multiple timepoints before and after both primary and secondary immunization. The cohort comprised two healthy male donors, one aged 18 to 30 and one aged 30 to 40 years. To follow T-cell clones before and after primary and booster YFV17D yellow fever vaccination, bulk TCR alpha and beta repertoires were sequenced over time.

Explained via the paper, the treatment or condition label denotes: live attenuated yellow fever vaccine strain. A standard Ficoll-Paque protocol was used to isolate PBMCs from peripheral blood. CD4 and CD8 T-cell fractions were isolated with Dynabeads CD4 and CD8 positive selection kits. TriZol was used to extract RNA from bulk PBMCs, from CD4 and CD8 fractions, and from dextramer-positive and dextramer-negative fractions. For sequencing, an Illumina NovaSeq 6000 was employed. Synthesis of TCR cDNA relied on 5'RACE template switching, a step that introduced a universal primer site along with unique molecular identifiers. Priming for cDNA synthesis came from both the TCR alpha and TCR beta constant segments. Library amplification used two PCR steps, and the second PCR step added sample barcodes and sequencing adapters. Libraries were sequenced on Illumina HiSeq 2500 (2x100 bp) or NovaSeq (2x150 bp). The study's processing was this. Demultiplexing of reads and collapsing into UMI consensus sequences were performed with MIGEC, and V(D)J alignment was carried out with MiXCR. Vaccine-responding clonotypes were defined with edgeR using replicate PBMC samples, requiring FDR below 0.01 and a log2 fold change above 5 up to day 15. Bulk clonotypes were assigned CD4 or CD8 identity according to which sequenced CD4 or CD8 repertoire held them at higher abundance. TCRdb reanalyzed the raw reads on its own, using fastp at Q25 for trimming and MiXCR for clone calling, and kept in-frame beta chains. Each entry merges the rows of one CDR3 protein and shows their most common DNA and genes. The V and J calls were determined by TCRdb, not by the authors. This sample has around 260,000 distinct CDR3 sequences in its table, and 5.2% of those were observed once. Jointly, the top ten make up roughly 3.5% of the sample.

Results and caveats for the whole study, not just this receptor: Computational filtering was required because FACS-sorted repertoires could contain abundant contaminating clonotypes from the bulk population. After the booster, most of the clones that had expanded following primary vaccination were detected again (around 95% of CD4 and 88% of CD8), which suggests that memory was broadly maintained. A small share of clonotypes was detected in both CD4 and CD8 compartments, with the overlap likely arising from convergent recombination. The secondary T-cell response was found to be weaker but faster than the primary response, with a peak reached on day 5 rather than on day 15. The study included only two donors, which limits how far the findings can be generalized.

CDR1 and CDR2 are read off the germline V gene (reference sequence) as LNHDA and SQIVND. CDR3 length: 12 amino acids, cysteine to phenylalanine. Of all the DNA, just the CDR3 is kept, 36 bases in frame from base 1. V is reduced by 6 bases and J by 10 bases, leaving a spacing of 15 bases between them. This clonotype was detected only a few times. The antigen this receptor binds is unknown. The sample holds no much larger clone one base away, and base qualities are not on file. The receptor was isolated from a man between 18 and 29 years old who received the YFV17D yellow fever vaccine. Material: CD4+ T cells sorted from PBMCs, obtained on the day of the yellow fever booster vaccination. The V and J segments used are TRBV19 and TRBJ1-1; too little of a D gene remains to name it. The nucleotides read TGTGCCAGTAGCCTAAGCGCAGGCCCAGCTTTCTTT. This encodes CASSLSAGPAFF.